This T cell receptor (beta chain) originates from a study of PD-L1 blockade in urothelial cancer. Germline V lookup: CDR1 SGDLS, CDR2 YYNGEE. The ends lost 0 bases at V and 6 bases at J; junction bases unmatched: 12. This CDR3 is built from 17 residues. Generated by immunoSEQ multiplex PCR, the TCRdb table keeps only in-frame clones and is missing some. The table lists about 100,000 clones, over 75% of them singletons. V usage is TRBV9 and J usage is TRBJ2-3; 8 nucleotides align to TRBD2. The TCR originated in a man aged 50 to 59 with urothelial cancer. This material consisted of PBMCs, taken around atezolizumab (anti-PD-L1) treatment. DNA of the CDR3: TGTGCCAGCAGCGTAGAAGGGGGAGCGGGAGTTTACGATACGCAGTATTTT. Translation gives CASSVEGGAGVYDTQYF.